Listed below are T cell receptor beta chains from one sample, sequenced in a study of shared clonotypes between healthy human individuals. Sequencing used immunoSEQ multiplex PCR; TCRdb keeps in-frame clones, though not all of them. The table includes about 710,000 clones, approximately 77% detected once. The sample comprised memory CD4+ T cells sorted from blood. The origin of the receptors is a woman in her twenties or thirties in good health. Each CDR3 is given with its conserved first and last residue. The order of the fields is J gene, V gene, D gene, clone size, CDR3 DNA, CDR3 protein. A D gene is named only where the DNA matches it firmly. Size is stated for part of the rows, as once, few or many counts, or as a class when the clone is expanded.

J: TRBJ2-7; V: TRBV27; D: -; size: few; DNA: TGTGCCAGCAGTTCACGGATTCCCCCCTACGAGCAGTACTTC; CDR3: CASSSRIPPYEQYF
J: TRBJ1-3; V: TRBV7-6; D: -; size: -; DNA: TGTGCCAGCAGCGCCCAGGGTTACGGAAACACCATATATTTT; CDR3: CASSAQGYGNTIYF
J: TRBJ2-7; V: TRBV5-1; D: TRBD1; size: -; DNA: TGCGCCAGCAGCTTTGGTACCGGGACAGGGGAGGACGAGCAGTACTTC; CDR3: CASSFGTGTGEDEQYF
J: TRBJ1-1; V: TRBV7-2; D: -; size: -; DNA: TGTGCCAGCAGCTTAGGGACTCAGGGGTACACTGAAGCTTTCTTT; CDR3: CASSLGTQGYTEAFF
J: TRBJ2-2; V: TRBV7-9; D: -; size: -; DNA: TGTGCCAGCAGCTTAGTGCAGGGTTGGACCGGGGAGCTGTTTTTT; CDR3: CASSLVQGWTGELFF
J: TRBJ1-2; V: TRBV4-2; D: -; size: few; DNA: TGTGCCAGCAGCCAAGGGACGGGAAACTATGGCTACACCTTC; CDR3: CASSQGTGNYGYTF
J: TRBJ1-2; V: TRBV7-9; D: -; size: many; DNA: TGTGCCAGCAGCTCTTCCGGGATCCAAGGTGGCTACACCTTC; CDR3: CASSSSGIQGGYTF
J: TRBJ1-5; V: TRBV6-1; D: -; size: -; DNA: TGTGCCAGCAGTGAGTGGTGGGGTCAGCCCCAGCATTTT; CDR3: CASSEWWGQPQHF
J: TRBJ2-2; V: TRBV28; D: TRBD1; size: -; DNA: TGTGCCAGCAGTTGGGACAGGGAAGGGGGGGAGCTGTTTTTT; CDR3: CASSWDREGGELFF
J: TRBJ1-1; V: TRBV5-6; D: -; size: -; DNA: TGTGCCAGCAGCTCTTCTTCGACACTGAACACTGAAGCTTTCTTT; CDR3: CASSSSSTLNTEAFF
J: TRBJ2-2; V: TRBV19; D: TRBD1; size: -; DNA: TGTGCCAGTAGTACCGGGACAGGGATCGGCGGGGAGCTGTTTTTT; CDR3: CASSTGTGIGGELFF
J: TRBJ1-2; V: TRBV10-3; D: -; size: -; DNA: TGTGCCATCAGGCCTGAAGTAGGCAGATCTAACTATGGCTACACCTTC; CDR3: CAIRPEVGRSNYGYTF
J: TRBJ2-1; V: TRBV21-1; D: -; size: -; DNA: TGTGCCAGCAGCAAAGCTTGGCCACCCATCTCCTACAATGAGCAGTTCTTC; CDR3: CASSKAWPPISYNEQFF
J: TRBJ2-3; V: TRBV5-1; D: TRBD1; size: many; DNA: TGCGCCAGCAGCTTGTCCACAGGGGTGATTACAGATACGCAGTATTTT; CDR3: CASSLSTGVITDTQYF
J: TRBJ2-5; V: TRBV7-8; D: -; size: -; DNA: TGTGCCAGCTTTCGAGATGGGGTCGAGACCCAGTACTTC; CDR3: CASFRDGVETQYF
J: TRBJ2-7; V: TRBV14; D: -; size: many; DNA: TGTGCCAGCAGCCAAGGGGGGTCATACTACGAGCAGTACTTC; CDR3: CASSQGGSYYEQYF
J: TRBJ1-5; V: TRBV6-1; D: -; size: -; DNA: TGTGCCAGCAGGGACTTTACAGGGAATCAGCCCCAGCATTTT; CDR3: CASRDFTGNQPQHF
J: TRBJ2-7; V: TRBV15; D: -; size: -; DNA: TGTGCCACCAGCAGAGGACCGGTTTCCTACGAGCAGTACTTC; CDR3: CATSRGPVSYEQYF
J: TRBJ2-7; V: TRBV7-3; D: -; size: -; DNA: TGTGCCAGCAGGTATCCCTCCGGCGTGGAGCAGTACTTC; CDR3: CASRYPSGVEQYF
J: TRBJ2-2; V: TRBV28; D: TRBD1; size: -; DNA: TGTGCCAGCAGTTTATCTGGGACAGGGGGCACCGGGGAGCTGTTTTTT; CDR3: CASSLSGTGGTGELFF
J: TRBJ2-7; V: TRBV6-5; D: -; size: few; DNA: TGTGCCAGCACCCCGAGTTTCGGTATCTACGAGCAGTACTTC; CDR3: CASTPSFGIYEQYF
J: TRBJ1-4; V: TRBV13; D: TRBD1; size: -; DNA: TGTGCCAGCAGCACTGGGGACAGGGGAGTTGAAAAACTGTTTTTT; CDR3: CASSTGDRGVEKLFF
J: TRBJ2-7; V: TRBV29-1; D: -; size: -; DNA: TGCAGCGTTGTACGTCAGGGGTTCTCCTACGAGCAGTACTTC; CDR3: CSVVRQGFSYEQYF
J: TRBJ2-7; V: TRBV28; D: TRBD2; size: once; DNA: TGTGCCAGCAGACTAGCGGGAGGCCTAACCTACGAGCAGTACTTC; CDR3: CASRLAGGLTYEQYF
J: TRBJ2-7; V: TRBV11-2; D: -; size: few; DNA: TGTGCCAGCACCGAGCGGACCTCCTCCTACGAGCAGTACTTC; CDR3: CASTERTSSYEQYF
J: TRBJ2-7; V: TRBV11-2; D: -; size: few; DNA: TGTGCCAGCACCAGGGGGGGTAGCGGTTCCTACGAGCAGTACTTC; CDR3: CASTRGGSGSYEQYF
J: TRBJ1-5; V: TRBV27; D: -; size: -; DNA: TGTGCCAGCAGTCTACGTACCGGGGGGCCCCAGCATTTT; CDR3: CASSLRTGGPQHF
J: TRBJ2-7; V: TRBV4-1; D: -; size: -; DNA: TGCGCCAGCAGGCAGCCGGGGATCTCCTACGAGCAGTACTTC; CDR3: CASRQPGISYEQYF
J: TRBJ2-3; V: TRBV6-5; D: TRBD2; size: -; DNA: TGTGCCAGCAGACCCAGCGGGACCCGCACAGATACGCAGTATTTT; CDR3: CASRPSGTRTDTQYF
J: TRBJ2-5; V: TRBV7-3; D: -; size: -; DNA: TGTGCCAGCAGCTTAGTTCGGTTCTCCGGGACCCAGTACTTC; CDR3: CASSLVRFSGTQYF
J: TRBJ2-3; V: TRBV5-1; D: TRBD2; size: -; DNA: TGCGCCAGCAGCTTGACGGGAGGGGGTACAGATACGCAGTATTTT; CDR3: CASSLTGGGTDTQYF
J: TRBJ2-3; V: TRBV21-1; D: -; size: many; DNA: TGTGCCAGCAGCATCCGGGCCCCTAGGGATACGCAGTATTTT; CDR3: CASSIRAPRDTQYF
J: TRBJ1-5; V: TRBV1; D: -; size: few; DNA: TGCACCAGCAGCCAAGCGGGTCAGCCCCAGCATTTT; CDR3: CTSSQAGQPQHF
J: TRBJ2-7; V: TRBV28; D: -; size: few; DNA: TGTGCCAGCAGAACCGGAGGGTACGAGCAGTACTTC; CDR3: CASRTGGYEQYF
J: TRBJ1-2; V: TRBV5-1; D: TRBD1; size: -; DNA: TGCGCCAGCAGCCCCCCGGGACAGGCCTATGGCTACACCTTC; CDR3: CASSPPGQAYGYTF